A single sample is the source of the 5 T cell receptor beta chains below, sequenced in a study of blood T cell repertoires in COVID-19. Assay used: immunoSEQ multiplex PCR; TCRdb lists only in-frame clones, some missing. The table has 130,000 to 150,000 clones, approximately 87% seen once; the top ten hold 1.2%. Sequenced sample: PBMCs or T cells enriched from blood (not recorded which). Source of these receptors: a woman under 40 with acute COVID-19.

The chain employs TRBV5-4 and TRBJ1-6; TRBD1 agrees at 9 bases. From germline, CDR1 is SGHNT and CDR2 YYREEE (reference sequence). The length of the CDR3 is 17 residues. J was trimmed by 7 bases and V by 4 bases; bases with no gene match: 12. As DNA, the CDR3 is TGTGCCAGCAGCATAGCAAACCCGGGACAGGGCAATTCACCCCTCCACTTT. Amino acids: CASSIANPGQGNSPLHF.

The V and J genes are TRBV18 and TRBJ2-1, with TRBD2 matching over 15 bases. The CDR3 contains 18 residues. V trimming: 6 bases; J trimming: 0 bases; junction bases outside the gene matches: 6. Germline CDR1 and CDR2: KGHSH and LQKENI. Here the CDR3 DNA reads TGTGCCAGCTCTGGGACTAGCGGGAGGCAGAGCTCCTACAATGAGCAGTTCTTC. Its translation is CASSGTSGRQSSYNEQFF.

This rearrangement joins TRBV14 to TRBJ1-6, with unresolved D. Trimming removed 0 bases from V and 0 bases from J, with 9 bases in between. Germline V lookup: CDR1 SGHDN, CDR2 FVKESK. The CDR3 is 17 residues long. The CDR3 sequence: CASSQDPPSSYNSPLHF. The CDR3 DNA follows: TGTGCCAGCAGCCAAGATCCTCCCAGCTCCTATAATTCACCCCTCCACTTT.

There are a few counts of this clone. The chain combines TRBV20-1 with TRBJ1-1; the D is unclear. Germline loops: CDR1 DFQATT, CDR2 SNEGSKA (reference sequence). V lost 4 bases to trimming and J lost 10 bases, with 10 bases between them. The CDR3 spans 10 residues. CDR3 amino acids: CSAIESGAFF. The CDR3 DNA is TGCAGTGCTATCGAGTCAGGAGCTTTCTTT.

The chain recombines TRBV7-2 with TRBJ1-1; 8 bases fit TRBD1. From germline, CDR1 is SGHTA and CDR2 FQGNSA. The CDR3 length is 14 residues. The ends lost 5 bases at V and 4 bases at J; junction bases unmatched: 6. DNA for the CDR3: TGTGCCAGCAGCCCGACAGGGGCAGGCACTGAAGCTTTCTTT. It codes for CASSPTGAGTEAFF.